This TCR beta chain was observed in a study of blood T cell repertoires in COVID-19. Whole-study context: The origin of the acute and convalescent COVID-19 samples was the United States, Italy and Spain. From T cells, B-cell-depleted T cells, or PBMCs came the material, which was cDNA or gDNA.

In the original analysis: Amplification of reference gene primers was used by the study to estimate nucleated cell counts. Method: immunoSEQ multiplex PCR; TCRdb's copy keeps in-frame clones and lacks some. The V and J calls and clone size are taken from that table; D and trimming were inferred from the DNA. In the table there are around 70,000 clones, approximately 80% of which are singletons. The sample holds a few counts of this clone. This CDR3 has 15 residues. V lost 8 bases, J lost 5 bases, and 9 bases stayed unmatched. Germline V gene lookup returns CDR1 MNHEY and CDR2 SVGAGI. The genes are TRBV6-5 and TRBJ2-2, with 9 bases that match TRBD2. The sequence came from a human donor in a cohort sampled during active COVID-19. Sequencing was carried out using peripheral blood. The CDR3 loop reads CASQPPGLATGELFF. DNA for the CDR3: TGTGCCAGCCAACCCCCGGGACTAGCTACCGGGGAGCTGTTTTTT.